A single T cell receptor beta chain is shown here with its context. This clone is a singleton in its sample. No antigen is known for it. No base qualities exist here, and no much larger clone lies one base off it. These data are taken from a study of blood T cell repertoires in COVID-19 (dated by TCRdb to about 2020). With regard to the full study: Samples covering the acute and convalescent phases of COVID-19 were provided by collaborators in the United States, Italy and Spain. A de-identified subject ID, COVID-19 status, age in years and sex were almost always included in the sample metadata. The samples were drawn from the first 160 participants of the ongoing ImmuneRACE study and from over 950 subjects provided by 6 global collaborators. Deeply sampled blood TCRbeta repertoires from subjects exposed to, actively infected with, or recovered from COVID-19 were included in the dataset. Where available, HLA class I and class II types were obtained from metadata supplied by the sample provider rather than from assay-based typing. The repertoires were made available in a free public database intended to serve as a resource for research on the immune response to SARS-CoV-2. The prospective study material was composed of cDNA or gDNA derived from T cells, B-cell-depleted T cells, or PBMCs. The research as a whole found: Clinical and demographic metadata were provided uncurated, with the amount varying by source and participant.

TCRbeta CDR3 regions were amplified from genomic DNA using the immunoSEQ Assay, a bias-controlled multiplex PCR. The published analysis was carried out like this. Nucleated cell counts per sample were estimated from amplification of reference gene primers within the assay. Sequence reads were collapsed and filtered to measure the absolute abundance of every unique TCRbeta CDR3 rearrangement. For each sample, productive Simpson clonality was calculated by taking the square root of Simpson's diversity index across productive rearrangements. The clones in this table, taken by TCRdb from immuneACCESS, are in-frame only. Not every clone is retained; where verified, under half of the shortfall comes from an unresolved V gene, and the cause of the rest is unknown. The D gene and trimming were derived from the DNA, and the V and J assignments and clone size from that table. The sample data list about 150,000 clones, and 80% of these were observed just once. Roughly 0.56% of the sample lies in the top ten.

Each collaborating institution followed its own protocols to collect whole blood in K2EDTA tubes. For TCRbeta analysis, collaborator samples were shipped as frozen whole blood, as isolated PBMCs, or as DNA extracted from either sample type. Including the terminal cysteine and phenylalanine, the CDR3 comprises 15 residues. Of the read, only the CDR3 DNA is kept; its 45 bases are in frame from base 1. The germline V gene supplies CDR1 MNHEY and CDR2 SVGEGT. Trimming removed 5 bases from V and 5 bases from J; the gene matches leave 7 bases unexplained. The TCR comes from a man in his sixties with acute or convalescent COVID-19. The chain joins TRBV6-2 or TRBV6-3 to TRBJ2-1, and 9 junction bases match TRBD1. The sequencing sample was made of peripheral blood. The DNA is TGTGCCAGCAGTCGGGACAGGGATAGAAACAATGAGCAGTTCTTC. The encoded protein is CASSRDRDRNNEQFF.